The 29 T cell receptor beta chains below come from one sample, sequenced in a study of regulatory T cells in long-lasting Graves disease. Construction of TCR beta libraries relied on iRepertoire HTBI primers and on Arm-PCR targeting CDR3 regions. TCRdb independently ran MiXCR on the multiplex PCR reads; one entry per CDR3 protein. The sample lists under 500,000 distinct CDR3 sequences, less than 25% occurring once. Sample time point: persistent/refractory GD, antithyroid drugs over 5 years with positive TRAb. TCR sequences were obtained from RNA taken from PBMCs. Sequencing used peripheral blood mononuclear cells (PBMCs), obtained when the disease was refractory, from a patient treated with antithyroid drugs. All receptors come from a female donor with Graves disease.

This clonotype was recorded a few times. This chain links TRBV6-5 with TRBJ1-2, with D perhaps TRBD1 (6 bases). CDR1 and CDR2 from the germline V gene are MNHEY and SVGAGI. V lost 3 bases to trimming and J lost 5 bases, with 10 bases between them. The CDR3 is 13 residues long. The CDR3 loop reads CASSYWTEYGYTF. CDR3 nucleotide sequence: TGTGCCAGCAGTTATTGGACAGAGTATGGCTACACCTTC.

The rearrangement links TRBV19 to TRBJ1-1; D is possibly TRBD1 (6 bases). This CDR3 contains 15 residues. V was pared by 1 base and J by 4 bases, with 13 bases between. Germline lookup yields CDR1 LNHDA and CDR2 SQIVND (reference sequence). CDR3 residues: CASSIGTAARTEAFF. CDR3 nucleotide sequence: TGTGCCAGTAGTATAGGGACAGCGGCGCGCACTGAAGCTTTCTTT.

This clonotype was observed many times. The chain's CDR3 is CASSLAGWTGVNGYTF. The CDR3 DNA is TGTGCCAGCAGTTTGGCAGGCTGGACGGGCGTGAATGGCTACACCTTC. The chain combines TRBV28 with TRBJ1-2; no definite D call. Germline V gives CDR1 MDHEN, CDR2 SYDVKM. V lost 3 bases, J lost 6 bases, and 20 bases lay in between. This CDR3 spans 16 amino acids.

This clonotype was found once. A much more abundant neighbour one base away suggests this may be a read error. This sequence joins TRBV6-1 and TRBJ1-6; TRBD1 might be the D (6 bases). CDR3 length equals 15 residues. Germline V gene sequence: CDR1 MNHNS, CDR2 SASEGT. CDR3 residues: CASSISSGGRSPPHF. The CDR3 coding sequence is TGTGCCAGTTCCATATCGTCGGGGGGGCGTTCACCCCCCCACTTT.

This clonotype came up a few times. The V and J genes are TRBV29-1 and TRBJ2-1; 10 bases align to TRBD2. Germline V CDR1 and CDR2: SQVTM, ANQGSEA. V lost 2 bases to trimming and J lost 8 bases; unmatched junction nucleotides: 6. CDR3 length: 14 residues. The CDR3 DNA reads as TGCAGCGTTGAACCGGGACTAGCGAGGGATGAGCAGTTCTTC. It is translated as CSVEPGLARDEQFF.

This clonotype has a count of ten or more. The V call is TRBV2, the J call TRBJ1-2; 10 bases are shared with TRBD1. Germline V gives CDR1 SNHLY, CDR2 FYNNEI. The CDR3 has 16 residues. The ends lost 3 bases at V and 2 bases at J; junction bases unmatched: 6. DNA for the CDR3: TGTGCCAGCAGTGAGGCAGGGACAGGGGACAACTATGGCTACACCTTC. Amino acid sequence: CASSEAGTGDNYGYTF.

This clonotype came up many times. The rearrangement uses TRBV5-1 and TRBJ1-1; D not resolved. Trimming removed 3 bases at V and 3 bases at J, with 12 bases between. There are 14 residues in the CDR3. Germline CDR1 reads SGHRS; CDR2 reads YFSETQ. In nucleotides, the CDR3 is TGCGCCAGCAGCTCCGAGGCGGTGGACACTGAAGCTTTCTTT. This codes for CASSSEAVDTEAFF.

The table lists this clonotype with many counts. V gene TRBV7-2 combines with J gene TRBJ1-6; 11 bases align to TRBD1. CDR1 is SGHTA, CDR2 FQGNSA, per germline. The CDR3 spans 19 residues. J was trimmed by 1 base and V by 6 bases; bases with no gene match: 11. The CDR3 protein is CASSPPGQGGRSYNSPLHF. The CDR3 DNA reads as TGTGCCAGCAGTCCCCCGGGACAGGGGGGGCGATCCTATAATTCACCCCTCCACTTT. The entire variable domain, with the rest obtained from reference TRBV7-2 and TRBJ1-6, is as follows: GAGVSQSPSNKVTEKGKDVELRCDPISGHTALYWYRQSLGQGLEFLIYFQGNSAPDKSGLPSDRFSAERTGGSVSTLTIQRTQQEDSAVYLCASSPPGQGGRSYNSPLHFGNGTRLTVT.

The chain carries TRBV3-1 and TRBJ2-6, with TRBD1 matching over 8 bases. Germline V CDR1 and CDR2: LGHDT, YNNKEL (reference sequence). Trimming cost V 7 bases and J 1 base; bases outside gene matches: 6. The CDR3 totals 16 residues. The chain's CDR3 is CASTTGDLSGANVLTF. CDR3 nucleotides: TGTGCCAGCACGACAGGGGATCTATCTGGGGCCAACGTCCTGACTTTC.

The sample holds many counts of this clonotype. The chain is built from TRBV11-2 and TRBJ2-7; 14 nucleotides align to TRBD2. In germline, CDR1 is SGHAT, CDR2 FQNNGV. With 5 bases clipped from V and 1 base from J, the junction kept 7 bases outside the gene matches. This CDR3 comprises 17 residues. Here the CDR3 DNA reads TGTGCCAGCAGCCCCTTCGGGACTAGCGGGAGATCCTACGAGCAGTACTTC. This gives the protein CASSPFGTSGRSYEQYF. Supplemented by reference TRBV11-2 and TRBJ2-7, the full variable domain reads EAGVAQSPRYKIIEKRQSVAFWCNPISGHATLYWYQQILGQGPKLLIQFQNNGVVDDSQLPKDRFSAERLKGVDSTLKIQPAKLEDSAVYLCASSPFGTSGRSYEQYFGPGTRLTVT.

Of note for this clonotype: A much larger clone lies one base from this, so it may be a read error. The chain uses TRBV28 and TRBJ2-7; D uncertain. V was trimmed by 3 bases and J by 3 bases, leaving 24 bases between them. There are 18 residues in the CDR3. Germline-derived CDR1 and CDR2 are MDHEN and SYDVKM. CDR3 nucleotides: TGTGCCAGCAGTTTTTATGGGGTAGGGCAGGAAGGAGTCTACGAGCAGTACGTC. This translates into CASSFYGVGQEGVYEQYV.

At least ten counts were recorded for this clonotype. The V call is TRBV20-1, the J call TRBJ1-2, with D unclear. The CDR3 covers 13 residues. CDR1 is DFQATT, CDR2 SNEGSKA, per germline (reference sequence). The V end was cut by 6 bases, the J end by 3 bases, with 14 bases between. CDR3 in DNA: TGCAGTGCCGGGCCGGGCACTCACTATGGCTACACCTTC. It is translated as CSAGPGTHYGYTF.

J is TRBJ2-7 and V is TRBV6-1, with D possibly being TRBD1 (5 bases). The CDR3 loop spans 13 amino acids. Germline V gene sequence: CDR1 MNHNS, CDR2 SASEGT. V was trimmed by 7 bases and J by 7 bases, leaving 17 bases between them. The CDR3 sequence: CASTAGPAREQYF. The CDR3 DNA is TGTGCCAGCACGGCAGGGCCCGCTAGGGAGCAGTACTTC.

In nucleotides, the CDR3 is TGCAGTGCTAGAGATCTGAGGGGGGTCTACGAGCAGTACTTC. Encoded protein: CSARDLRGVYEQYF. The chain carries TRBV20-1 and TRBJ2-7; D tentatively reads TRBD1 or TRBD2 (6 bases each). CDR3 length equals 14 residues. Trimming pared 0 bases from V and 3 bases from J, leaving 12 bases between. Germline values: CDR1 DFQATT, CDR2 SNEGSKA (reference sequence).

The genes are TRBV29-1 and TRBJ2-4; 7 bases are a match to TRBD1. From germline, CDR1 is SQVTM and CDR2 ANQGSEA. The V segment lost 7 bases and the J segment 0 bases; nucleotides outside the gene matches: 6. The CDR3 is 14 amino acids. The CDR3 protein is CSATGVSAKNIQYF. DNA of the CDR3: TGCAGCGCTACAGGGGTCTCAGCCAAAAACATTCAGTACTTC.

This sequence joins TRBV7-8 and TRBJ2-7, with D tentatively TRBD2 (7 bases). The CDR3 is 17 residues long. V shed 0 bases and J shed 3 bases, with 18 bases lying between them. Germline V gives CDR1 SGHVS, CDR2 FQNEAQ. The DNA for the CDR3 is TGTGCCAGCAGCTTAGCTACCGTGGGGGGGGCTGTCTACGAGCAGTACTTC. Its protein product is CASSLATVGGAVYEQYF.

The V and J genes are TRBV30 and TRBJ1-1, with D perhaps TRBD1 (6 bases). Trimming removed 4 bases at V and 8 bases at J, with 14 bases between. CDR1 is GTSNPN and CDR2 is SVGIG in the germline V gene (reference sequence). CDR3 length: 12 residues. The CDR3 DNA is TGTGCCTGGACCCCTTCGGGGGGCGAAGCTTTCTTT. This sequence encodes CAWTPSGGEAFF.

This clonotype was counted only a few times. The chain uses TRBV7-9 and TRBJ1-2; the D is unclear. Germline CDR1 is SEHNR and CDR2 is FQNEAQ (reference sequence). The CDR3 extends over 11 amino acids. Trimming stripped 5 bases from V and 8 bases from J, with 9 bases between. The DNA for the CDR3 is TGTGCCAGCAGCCTAGTTTACGGCTACACCTTC. Encoded protein: CASSLVYGYTF.

This clonotype was counted at least ten times. J is TRBJ2-5 and V is TRBV10-3; 10 bases are a match to TRBD2. The CDR3 runs 15 residues. The ends lost 3 bases at V and 5 bases at J; junction bases unmatched: 6. Per the germline V gene, CDR1 is ENHRY and CDR2 is SYGVKD. The CDR3 DNA reads as TGTGCCATCAGTGACGAAGCGGGAGGGTTGGAGACCCAGTACTTC. Protein sequence: CAISDEAGGLETQYF.

This clonotype was detected many times. The chain carries TRBV24-1 and TRBJ2-2, with D possibly TRBD1 on 6 matching bases. Germline V CDR1 and CDR2: KGHDR, SFDVKD. V lost 3 bases, J lost 7 bases, and 17 bases lay in between. The CDR3 loop spans 16 amino acids. CDR3 in amino acids: CATSDPDRSIGGELFF. The CDR3 DNA sequence: TGTGCCACCAGTGATCCTGACAGGTCGATAGGCGGGGAGCTGTTTTTT.

This chain uses TRBV5-1 with TRBJ2-3; TRBD2 is a possible D gene (6 bases). From germline, CDR1 is SGHRS and CDR2 YFSETQ. V dropped 0 bases and J dropped 3 bases, with 11 bases sitting between them. The CDR3 is 15 amino acids. The CDR3 loop is CASSLGSGVTDTQYF. The CDR3 DNA reads TGCGCCAGCAGCTTGGGATCGGGAGTTACAGATACGCAGTATTTT.

This clonotype occurred many times. J is TRBJ2-5 and V is TRBV6-1, with a weak D call TRBD1 (6 bases). Trimming shortened V by 5 bases and J by 0 bases, and 19 bases separated the two germline ends. Germline assignment: CDR1 MNHNS and CDR2 SASEGT. CDR3 length: 17 residues. The CDR3 region is CASSRPWWAGDQETQYF. Here the CDR3 DNA reads TGTGCCAGCAGTCGCCCTTGGTGGGCAGGGGACCAAGAGACCCAGTACTTC.

This chain uses TRBV7-3 with TRBJ2-2; D remains unclear. Germline lookup yields CDR1 SGHTA and CDR2 FQGTGA. Trimming removed 6 bases from V and 5 bases from J, with 10 bases in between. The CDR3 is 13 amino acids. This chain's CDR3 is CASRGFKTGELFF. In DNA, the CDR3 is TGTGCCAGCAGAGGTTTTAAGACCGGGGAGCTGTTTTTT.

This clonotype showed up many times. The V call is TRBV2, the J call TRBJ1-1, with D maybe TRBD1 (5 bases). Trimming removed 6 bases from V and 1 base from J, with 9 bases in between. Germline lookup yields CDR1 SNHLY and CDR2 FYNNEI. This CDR3 has 13 amino acids. CDR3 nucleotides: TGTGCCAGCAGCTGGGGCAAGAACACTGAAGCTTTCTTT. It codes for CASSWGKNTEAFF. The entire variable domain, with the rest obtained from reference TRBV2 and TRBJ1-1, is as follows: EPEVTQTPSHQVTQMGQEVILRCVPISNHLYFYWYRQILGQKVEFLVSFYNNEISEKSEIFDDQFSVERPDGSNFTLKIRSTKLEDSAMYFCASSWGKNTEAFFGQGTRLTVV.

The gene calls are TRBV7-2 and TRBJ2-2; D is ambiguous. The length of the CDR3 is 12 residues. Per germline, CDR1 SGHTA and CDR2 FQGNSA. V was shortened by 3 bases and J by 7 bases, with 6 bases between the two germline ends. CDR3 region: CASSLLRGELFF. The CDR3 DNA follows: TGTGCCAGCAGCTTGCTCCGCGGGGAGCTGTTTTTT.

The sample holds many counts of this clonotype. The rearrangement links TRBV28 to TRBJ2-1; D may be TRBD2 (6 bases). V was shortened by 3 bases and J by 0 bases, with 15 bases between the two germline ends. The V gene's germline CDR1 is MDHEN and CDR2 SYDVKM. This CDR3 region has 17 residues. The DNA for the CDR3 is TGTGCCAGCAGTTTCTTCGGCGGGATGAGCTCCTACAATGAGCAGTTCTTC. Protein: CASSFFGGMSSYNEQFF.

To note about this clonotype: At one boundary the junction diverges from the germline segment, which might be a read error. This rearrangement joins TRBV10-3 to TRBJ2-7; D is uncertain. Germline V gene sequence: CDR1 ENHRY, CDR2 SYGVKD. The CDR3 covers 13 residues. The CDR3 sequence: CAISESSVYEQHF. In nucleotides, the CDR3 is TGTGCCATCAGTGAGTCGTCGGTCTACGAGCAGCACTTC.

CDR3 loop: CASRDPGNTIYF. The CDR3 nucleotides are TGTGCCAGCAGGGATCCCGGAAACACCATATATTTT. The V call is TRBV28, the J call TRBJ1-3; no clear D. The CDR3 sequence is 12 residues long. Germline V gives CDR1 MDHEN, CDR2 SYDVKM. V was trimmed by 6 bases and J by 4 bases, leaving 7 bases between them.

This clonotype was seen only once. The V gene is TRBV6-1, the J gene TRBJ1-2; the match to TRBD1 covers 7 bases. This CDR3 is 14 amino acids long. In germline, CDR1 is MNHNS, CDR2 SASEGT. V lost 1 base, J lost 4 bases, and 3 bases stayed unmatched. Here the CDR3 DNA reads TGTGCCAGCAGTGAAGGACAGGGATCCTATGGCTACACCTTC. Its translation: CASSEGQGSYGYTF.